A single sample gave rise to the 10 T cell receptor beta chains below, sequenced in a study of T cells after yellow fever vaccination. TCRdb redid the calling of the 5' RACE reads with MiXCR, one entry per CDR3 protein. The data contain hundreds of thousands of distinct CDR3 sequences, roughly 13% of them singletons. Sequencing used PBMCs, obtained on the day of the yellow fever booster vaccination. Source of these receptors: a man younger than 45 who received the YFV17D yellow fever vaccine.

The V call is TRBV14, the J call TRBJ2-1; weak D call: TRBD2 (6 bases). V gave up 1 base and J gave up 12 bases, with 13 bases separating them. The CDR3 loop spans 13 amino acids. Germline CDR1 reads SGHDN; CDR2 reads FVKESK. The CDR3, as DNA: TGTGCCAGCAGCCAAGCCCAACTAGCTCCGCAGTTCTTC. Amino acid sequence: CASSQAQLAPQFF.

This clonotype was counted only a few times. V and J are TRBV2 and TRBJ2-1, with D perhaps TRBD2 (5 bases). This CDR3 contains 15 residues. Trimming left V 3 bases short and J 2 bases short, with 11 bases between. Per germline, CDR1 SNHLY and CDR2 FYNNEI. The CDR3, as DNA: TGTGCCAGCAGTGATGGGTTAGCGACCTACAATGAGCAGTTCTTC. Translation gives CASSDGLATYNEQFF.

This clonotype was counted only a few times. The rearrangement links TRBV5-1 to TRBJ2-1, with D possibly called TRBD1 or TRBD2 (5 bases each). Between the trimmed V and J ends, which lost 4 bases and 2 bases, there was a span of 13 bases. The CDR3 contains 15 residues. Germline CDR1 and CDR2: SGHRS and YFSETQ. In nucleotides, the CDR3 is TGCGCCAGCAGCACCCAGGGAGTAACCTACAATGAGCAGTTCTTC. It yields the protein CASSTQGVTYNEQFF.

This clonotype has more than one count but fewer than ten. One end of the junction does not line up with germline, which may come from a read error. The V gene is TRBV7-7, the J gene TRBJ2-7, with 8 bases fitting TRBD2. Germline values: CDR1 SSHAT, CDR2 FNYEAQ (reference sequence). The CDR3 contains 16 residues. The CDR3 reads CASTDQGTSSSYEQYF. In nucleotides, the CDR3 is TGTGCTAGCACCGATCAGGGGACTAGTAGCTCCTACGAGCAGTACTTC.

The CDR3 DNA is TGTGCCAGCAGCTTAGCGGGCAGCGGGAGACTCTACAATGAGCAGTTCTTC. Its translation is CASSLAGSGRLYNEQFF. The chain carries TRBV7-6 and TRBJ2-1; 8 positions match TRBD2. Trimming took 0 bases from V and 3 from J; bases not matched to a gene: 7. Germline assignment: CDR1 SGHVS and CDR2 FNYEAQ. The CDR3 is 17 amino acids. Drawing the rest from reference TRBV7-6 and TRBJ2-1, the complete variable domain is GAGVSQSPRYKVTKRGQDVALRCDPISGHVSLYWYRQALGQGPEFLTYFNYEAQQDKSGLPNDRFSAERPEGSISTLTIQRTEQRDSAMYRCASSLAGSGRLYNEQFFGPGTRLTVL.

The chain is built from TRBV11-2 and TRBJ2-1, with 11 bases lining up with TRBD2. Looked up from germline, CDR1 is SGHAT and CDR2 is FQNNGV. Trimming removed 5 bases from V and 7 bases from J; junction bases left unmatched: 4. CDR3 length: 14 amino acids. This CDR3 reads CASSRGLAVNEQFF. CDR3 DNA: TGTGCCAGCAGCCGGGGACTAGCGGTTAATGAGCAGTTCTTC.

This chain connects TRBV20-1 to TRBJ2-1; 11 bases map to TRBD2. Germline CDR1 reads DFQATT; CDR2 reads SNEGSKA (reference sequence). The CDR3 is 15 amino acids. V lost 4 bases to trimming and J lost 4 bases; unmatched junction nucleotides: 6. CDR3 loop: CSATPTSGMYNEQFF. The CDR3 nucleotides read TGCAGTGCTACTCCGACTAGCGGGATGTACAATGAGCAGTTCTTC.

CDR3 in DNA: TGTGCCAGCAGTCCTTTGCCGGGACAGGGGGTTTATGGCTACACCTTC. This translates into CASSPLPGQGVYGYTF. The chain uses TRBV28 and TRBJ1-2, with TRBD1 matching 11 bases. CDR1 and CDR2 (germline): MDHEN, SYDVKM. The CDR3 extends over 16 amino acids. Losses at the gene ends were 5 bases for V and 5 bases for J; bases not matched to a gene: 10.

This clonotype was seen only a few times. The chain couples TRBV20-1 to TRBJ2-2, with 7 bases fitting TRBD1. Trimming removed 3 bases from V and 8 bases from J; junction bases left unmatched: 9. This CDR3 has 14 amino acids. Per germline, CDR1 DFQATT and CDR2 SNEGSKA (reference sequence). The CDR3 sequence is CSASEYRGTGELFF. CDR3 nucleotide sequence: TGCAGTGCTAGCGAATACAGGGGAACGGGGGAGCTGTTTTTT.

The rearrangement joins TRBV20-1 to TRBJ1-1, with 7 nucleotides matching TRBD1. Germline V lookup: CDR1 DFQATT, CDR2 SNEGSKA (reference sequence). The CDR3 totals 14 residues. J lost 0 bases, V lost 3 bases, and 4 bases had no gene match. In DNA, the CDR3 is TGCAGTGCTAGGAGGGGACAGATGAACACTGAAGCTTTCTTT. This gives the protein CSARRGQMNTEAFF.